One sample yielded the 26 T cell receptor beta chains listed below, sequenced in a study of cytomegalovirus exposure and HLA in healthy donors. The protocol was immunoSEQ multiplex PCR, while the TCRdb copy is restricted to in-frame clones and leaves out a portion. This table holds about 260,000 clones, roughly 88% found once. Sample: PBMCs. These receptors originate from a woman aged 25 to 39 in good health and CMV-seronegative.

The chain employs TRBV15 and TRBJ1-3; TRBD1 matches 9 bases. With V trimmed by 4 bases and J by 0 bases, 10 bases remained unmatched. Per the germline V gene, CDR1 is LNHNV and CDR2 is YYDKDF (reference sequence). CDR3 length: 18 residues. DNA of the CDR3: TGTGCCACCAGCACTTCTGGACAGGGGATACACTCTGGAAACACCATATATTTT. It translates to CATSTSGQGIHSGNTIYF.

The V call is TRBV9, the J call TRBJ2-5; 14 bases line up with TRBD2. CDR3 size: 17 residues. Germline-derived CDR1 and CDR2 are SGDLS and YYNGEE. J gave up 3 bases and V 4 bases, and 8 bases lay outside the gene matches. The CDR3 nucleotides are TGTGCCAGCAGCTTCCAATCGGGACTAGCGGGAGAAGAGACCCAGTACTTC. Translated, it gives CASSFQSGLAGEETQYF.

V usage is TRBV19 and J usage is TRBJ2-7, with D possibly called TRBD1 or TRBD2 (5 bases each). This CDR3 spans 15 amino acids. In germline, CDR1 is LNHDA, CDR2 SQIVND (reference sequence). Between the trimmed V and J ends, which lost 3 bases and 5 bases, there was a span of 17 bases. The CDR3 DNA is TGTGCCAGTAGTATGTGGGACGTCCAGGAAGACGAGCAGTACTTC. Its protein product is CASSMWDVQEDEQYF.

The chain is built from TRBV2 and TRBJ2-2; 9 bases align to TRBD1. The CDR3 sequence is 14 residues long. Germline values: CDR1 SNHLY, CDR2 FYNNEI. Germline trimming cut 10 bases from V and 6 bases from J; bases unmatched to any gene: 9. CDR3 in DNA: TGTGCCACGGACAGGGGAAAGGGCCCCGGGGAGCTGTTTTTT. Residues: CATDRGKGPGELFF.

The chain is built from TRBV27 and TRBJ2-7, with 7 bases aligning to TRBD1. Looked up from germline, CDR1 is MNHEY and CDR2 is SMNVEV (reference sequence). The V and J ends lost 4 bases and 3 bases, in that order; junction bases with no gene match: 9. The CDR3 has 15 amino acids. The CDR3 region has the DNA TGTGCCAGCAGTTATAGACAGGGAGATTACTACGAGCAGTACTTC. Residues: CASSYRQGDYYEQYF.

This chain links TRBV9 with TRBJ2-7, with D maybe TRBD1 (5 bases). The CDR3 runs to 15 residues. Trimming stripped 4 bases from V and 0 bases from J, with 14 bases between. The germline V gene encodes CDR1 SGDLS and CDR2 YYNGEE. This CDR3 is CASSPGSDDSYEQYF. The CDR3 bases are TGTGCCAGCAGCCCAGGGTCTGACGACTCCTACGAGCAGTACTTC.

The gene calls are TRBV7-9 and TRBJ2-7, with D tentatively TRBD2 (6 bases). V was clipped by 5 bases and J by 0 bases, with 14 bases between them. There are 15 residues in the CDR3. CDR1 and CDR2 from the germline V gene are SEHNR and FQNEAQ (reference sequence). CDR3 region: CASSPLGRPSYEQYF. For the CDR3, the DNA is TGTGCCAGCAGCCCACTCGGGAGACCCTCCTACGAGCAGTACTTC.

V and J are TRBV7-6 and TRBJ1-5; a possible D gene is TRBD1 (6 bases). The CDR3 totals 15 residues. Germline-derived CDR1 and CDR2 are SGHVS and FNYEAQ. V lost 5 bases to trimming and J lost 6 bases, with 17 bases between them. CDR3 loop: CASSPQQGTGQPQHF. The CDR3, as DNA: TGTGCCAGCAGCCCACAACAGGGAACGGGTCAGCCCCAGCATTTT.

The chain couples TRBV27 to TRBJ2-7; TRBD1 aligns across 8 bases. The CDR3 contains 14 residues. The germline V gene has CDR1 MNHEY and CDR2 SMNVEV (reference sequence). After removal of 6 bases from V and 2 bases from J, the junction contained 6 bases not matched to a gene. CDR3 protein: CASRQQGATYEQYF. The CDR3 DNA reads as TGTGCCAGCAGACAGCAGGGGGCCACCTACGAGCAGTACTTC.

In regard to this clone: At the DNA level, this CDR3 is encoded by other sequences in the same sample as well. The chain has TRBV7-2 and TRBJ2-3; D is unclear. In germline, CDR1 is SGHTA, CDR2 FQGNSA. The CDR3 runs to 12 residues. V dropped 4 bases and J dropped 3 bases, with 5 bases sitting between them. The CDR3 spells CASSSYTDTQYF. The CDR3 DNA sequence: TGTGCCAGCAGCTCATATACAGATACGCAGTATTTT.

The chain employs TRBV6-4 and TRBJ2-1, with 11 bases lining up with TRBD2. The CDR3 has 16 amino acids. CDR1 is MRHNA, CDR2 SNTAGT, per germline. The trim removed 1 base at V and 4 bases at J, leaving 3 bases unmatched. The CDR3 spells CASSDFSGRGYNEQFF. In nucleotides, the CDR3 is TGTGCCAGCAGTGACTTTAGCGGGAGGGGTTACAATGAGCAGTTCTTC.

This clone was recorded only once. This rearrangement joins TRBV4-1 to TRBJ2-1, with TRBD2 matching over 11 bases. J lost 6 bases, V lost 1 base, and 5 bases had no gene match. CDR1 and CDR2 (germline): MGHRA, YSYEKL. This CDR3 spans 16 amino acids. The CDR3 loop reads CASSQVMTSGINEQFF. The CDR3 DNA is TGCGCCAGCAGCCAAGTCATGACTAGCGGGATCAATGAGCAGTTCTTC.

Only one count was recorded for this clone. The gene calls are TRBV7-8 and TRBJ2-6; tentative D call: TRBD2 (7 bases). There are 18 residues in the CDR3. Germline V gives CDR1 SGHVS, CDR2 FQNEAQ. Trimming removed 5 bases at V and 2 bases at J, with 19 bases between. CDR3 nucleotides: TGTGCCAGCAGCCCGCGGGGGCTCTCGGTTACTGGGGCCAACGTCCTGACTTTC. It is translated as CASSPRGLSVTGANVLTF.

The chain uses TRBV5-4 and TRBJ2-5; tentatively, D is TRBD2 (5 bases). CDR1 is SGHNT and CDR2 is YYREEE in the germline V gene (reference sequence). The V end lost 3 bases, the J end lost 2 bases, and 14 bases lay between the germline ends. The CDR3 has 15 amino acids. CDR3 sequence (DNA): TGTGCCAGCAGCTCTAAACTAGGCCGGCAAGAGACCCAGTACTTC. Residues: CASSSKLGRQETQYF.

This clone was detected only once. This chain joins TRBV30 and TRBJ2-2; unclear D gene. CDR1 GTSNPN and CDR2 SVGIG come from the germline V gene (reference sequence). Trimming removed 4 bases from V and 0 bases from J, with 9 bases in between. There are 14 residues in the CDR3. CDR3 DNA: TGTGCCTGGACGGTGGGTACGAACACCGGGGAGCTGTTTTTT. Residues: CAWTVGTNTGELFF.

The chain couples TRBV6-5 to TRBJ2-7, with D perhaps TRBD1 (5 bases). The germline V gene has CDR1 MNHEY and CDR2 SVGAGI. V was cut by 5 bases and J by 3 bases, with 17 bases left in between. The CDR3 consists of 15 residues. This CDR3 reads CASSPFREVGYEQYF. The CDR3 DNA reads as TGTGCCAGCAGTCCATTCAGGGAAGTAGGCTACGAGCAGTACTTC.

The chain has TRBV4-1 and TRBJ2-7, with 8 bases fitting TRBD1. Germline assignment: CDR1 MGHRA and CDR2 YSYEKL. The CDR3 contains 14 residues. Trimming cost V 4 bases and J 4 bases; bases outside gene matches: 6. The CDR3 DNA follows: TGCGCCAGCAGCCGCGGGGACAGGTTATACGAGCAGTACTTC. It is translated as CASSRGDRLYEQYF.

The chain uses TRBV6-7 and TRBJ2-7; 7 bases are shared with TRBD1. TRBV6-7 has ORF status, its function being uncertain. This CDR3 comprises 16 residues. V lost 0 bases and J lost 2; bases outside the gene matches: 7. The CDR3 region is CASSYSLTGPPYEQYF. CDR3 DNA: TGTGCCAGCAGTTACTCGCTGACAGGGCCCCCCTACGAGCAGTACTTC.

The rearrangement joins TRBV19 to TRBJ1-5; TRBD1 matches 7 bases. Germline-derived CDR1 and CDR2 are LNHDA and SQIVND (reference sequence). This CDR3 region has 14 residues. J gave up 6 bases and V 4 bases, and 6 bases lay outside the gene matches. The CDR3 coding sequence is TGTGCCAGTAGTACAGGACAGGAAAGTCAGCCCCAGCATTTT. As protein: CASSTGQESQPQHF.

The genes are TRBV29-1 and TRBJ1-2; D is possibly TRBD1 (6 bases). Germline V gene data show CDR1 as SQVTM and CDR2 as ANQGSEA. The CDR3 runs to 12 residues. Deletions cut 4 bases from V and 3 bases from J, with 9 bases between. CDR3 coding DNA: TGCAGCGTTGGCTCAGGGGACTATGGCTACACCTTC. Its protein is CSVGSGDYGYTF.

V gene TRBV29-1 combines with J gene TRBJ2-2, with 11 bases identical to TRBD1. J was trimmed by 7 bases and V by 6 bases; bases with no gene match: 7. The CDR3 contains 14 residues. Germline-derived CDR1 and CDR2 are SQVTM and ANQGSEA. The CDR3 DNA sequence: TGCAGCGTGGAGGACAGGGGGCGCCGCGGGGAGCTGTTTTTT. It yields the protein CSVEDRGRRGELFF.

V is TRBV19 and J is TRBJ2-1; D is unresolved. Germline loops: CDR1 LNHDA, CDR2 SQIVND (reference sequence). The ends were cut back, 7 bases at V and 5 bases at J, with 12 bases in the middle. The length of the CDR3 is 13 residues. Here the CDR3 DNA reads TGTGCCAGTACTCATCATCCCGACAATGAGCAGTTCTTC. Protein sequence: CASTHHPDNEQFF.

V and J are TRBV2 and TRBJ2-2, with 9 nucleotides matching TRBD2. J lost 5 bases, V lost 7 bases, and 11 bases had no gene match. Germline V gene sequence: CDR1 SNHLY, CDR2 FYNNEI. The CDR3 runs to 16 residues. CDR3 loop: CASKRDSGSRTGELFF. DNA for the CDR3: TGTGCCAGCAAAAGAGATAGCGGGAGTCGGACCGGGGAGCTGTTTTTT.

This CDR3 reads CASSQQLSVPTYEQYF. As DNA, the CDR3 is TGCGCCAGCAGCCAACAGTTATCCGTCCCAACCTACGAGCAGTACTTC. This chain joins TRBV4-1 and TRBJ2-7; D is ambiguous. The CDR3 has 16 amino acids. Germline CDR1 reads MGHRA; CDR2 reads YSYEKL. V lost 2 bases and J lost 2, with 16 bases in between.

The chain has TRBV16 and TRBJ1-5, with D possibly matching TRBD1 (5 bases). The ends were cut back, 4 bases at V and 2 bases at J, with 9 bases in the middle. The CDR3 contains 14 residues. Germline V lookup: CDR1 KGHSY, CDR2 FQNENV. DNA of the CDR3: TGTGCCAGCAGCCCAGGACACCGCAATCAGCCCCAGCATTTT. As protein: CASSPGHRNQPQHF.

This sequence joins TRBV4-1 and TRBJ1-1; D perhaps matches TRBD1 (6 bases). V dropped 0 bases and J dropped 2 bases, with 13 bases sitting between them. From germline, CDR1 is MGHRA and CDR2 YSYEKL. The CDR3 is 16 residues long. The CDR3 here is CASSQDLGTPNTEAFF. The CDR3 DNA reads as TGCGCCAGCAGCCAAGATTTGGGGACACCCAACACTGAAGCTTTCTTT.